This paragraph reports one T cell receptor beta chain. This sample stems from a study of CD8+ T cells in alopecia areata. Trimming at V came to 11 bases and at J to 6 bases, leaving 17 bases not matched to a gene. CDR3 length: 15 residues. Germline V gene sequence: CDR1 LNHDA, CDR2 SQIVND (reference sequence). Extracted from the samples, RNA was reverse transcribed into cDNA to serve as the sequencing template. The assay was immunoSEQ multiplex PCR, and TCRdb's table has in-frame clones only and misses some. The table has over 95,000 clones, about 58% seen once. Noted treatment: oral pan-JAK inhibitor, 5-10 mg twice daily.

This receptor was obtained from a human donor with alopecia areata. Sequences were derived from CD8+ T cells sorted from blood, sampled at week 4, from a patient treated with tofacitinib. The rearrangement joins TRBV19 to TRBJ2-7, with 9 bases lining up with TRBD1. The CDR3 sequence: CAGLQPGQGICEQYF. CDR3 nucleotide sequence: TGTGCCGGACTGCAACCGGGACAGGGAATTTGCGAGCAGTACTTC.